This section outlines one T cell receptor (beta chain) sequence together with its context. Antigen specificity is unknown. The sample is drawn from a study of T cells in localized non-small cell lung cancer. Assay: immunoSEQ multiplex PCR; the TCRdb copy retains only in-frame clones and omits some. The sample consists of 21,000 or so clones, roughly 88% of them appearing once. V lost 6 bases and J lost 5, with 17 bases in between. This CDR3 has 14 residues. CDR1 SGHDT and CDR2 YYEEEE come from the germline V gene. Study-wide results and caveats: Measurement of T cell clonality placed uninvolved adjacent lung highest, above the level in tumor. There was an association of higher blood T cell density with longer overall survival. Sequencing, confined to only one tumor region, leaves heterogeneity possible. The study detected a median roughly 56 of the top 100 tumor clones in adjacent lung.

This chain uses TRBV5-6 with TRBJ1-2; no definite D call. The receptor was isolated from a male donor aged 60 or over with stage II lung adenocarcinoma. The specimen comprised peripheral blood mononuclear cells, sampled before any cancer treatment. The CDR3 coding sequence is TGTGCCAGCATGAAGGCACGGCTTATTTATGGCTACACCTTC. Translated: CASMKARLIYGYTF.